The 30 T cell receptor beta chains presented below share a single source sample, sequenced in a study of cytomegalovirus exposure and HLA in healthy donors. PCR employed 60 Vbeta and 13 Jbeta primers. Assay: immunoSEQ multiplex PCR; the TCRdb copy retains only in-frame clones and omits some. The sample yields 150,000 to 200,000 clones, about 75% seen once. The sequencing input was PBMCs. These receptors all stem from a man younger than 35 in good health and CMV-seropositive.

The V gene is TRBV30, the J gene TRBJ1-2; 7 nucleotides agree with TRBD1. The length of the CDR3 is 12 residues. Trimming at V came to 2 bases and at J to 4 bases, leaving 1 base not matched to a gene. Per germline, CDR1 GTSNPN and CDR2 SVGIG (reference sequence). The CDR3 loop reads CAWSPGGYGYTF. The CDR3, as DNA: TGTGCCTGGAGTCCAGGGGGCTATGGCTACACCTTC.

The CDR3 sequence is CASSSGTNTPQHF. The CDR3 DNA reads TGTGCCAGTAGCTCGGGGACAAACACGCCCCAGCATTTT. This chain links TRBV19 with TRBJ1-5, with D maybe TRBD1 (6 bases). CDR3 length equals 13 residues. Trimming pared 6 bases from V and 9 bases from J, leaving 15 bases between. CDR1 is LNHDA, CDR2 SQIVND, per germline (reference sequence).

The chain employs TRBV5-4 and TRBJ1-2, with no clear D. This CDR3 comprises 14 residues. Trimming took off 3 bases at V and 3 bases at J, with 12 bases between the two ends. Germline V gene lookup returns CDR1 SGHNT and CDR2 YYREEE (reference sequence). Written as DNA, the CDR3 is TGTGCCAGCAGCTCGAGGGCGTCCGACTATGGCTACACCTTC. This gives the protein CASSSRASDYGYTF.

This clone was detected only a few times. The V and J genes are TRBV5-1 and TRBJ2-3; TRBD2 matches at 8 bases. The length of the CDR3 is 15 residues. In germline, CDR1 is SGHRS, CDR2 YFSETQ. J lost 2 bases, V lost 5 bases, and 7 bases had no gene match. Here the CDR3 reads CASSLSRGDTDTQYF. As DNA, the CDR3 is TGCGCCAGCAGTCTGTCGCGGGGGGACACAGATACGCAGTATTTT.

The V gene is TRBV20-1, the J gene TRBJ1-2; D not resolved. CDR1 and CDR2 (germline): DFQATT, SNEGSKA (reference sequence). This CDR3 has 11 amino acids. Trimming shortened V by 1 base and J by 7 bases, and 7 bases separated the two germline ends. Written as DNA, the CDR3 is TGCAGTGCTAGAGTTGAGGGTGGCTACACCTTC. Translation: CSARVEGGYTF.

In this sample, this clone turned up a few times. The CDR3 spells CASSMGQGYNEQFF. The CDR3 DNA is TGCGCCAGCAGCATGGGACAGGGCTACAATGAGCAGTTCTTC. The chain joins TRBV5-1 to TRBJ2-1; 9 nucleotides match TRBD1. CDR3 length: 14 residues. With V trimmed by 4 bases and J by 3 bases, 2 bases remained unmatched. CDR1 SGHRS and CDR2 YFSETQ come from the germline V gene.

This chain uses TRBV5-1 with TRBJ1-2; weak D call: TRBD1 (6 bases). CDR3 size: 13 residues. Germline CDR1 SGHRS, CDR2 YFSETQ. V shed 4 bases and J shed 5 bases, with 12 bases lying between them. The DNA of the CDR3 is TGCGCCAGCAGCCGGGACACCTTTTATGGCTACACCTTC. This codes for CASSRDTFYGYTF.

The table lists this clone with a few counts. The CDR3 DNA reads as TGTGCCAGCAGTTACTACACGAACACTGAAGCTTTCTTT. Translation: CASSYYTNTEAFF. The gene calls are TRBV6-5 and TRBJ1-1, with D unclear. Trimming shortened V by 1 base and J by 1 base, and 4 bases separated the two germline ends. CDR1 is MNHEY and CDR2 is SVGAGI in the germline V gene. CDR3 length: 13 amino acids.

In its sample, this clone was seen a few times. This sample also contains other DNA sequences that code for the same CDR3. The genes are TRBV10-3 and TRBJ1-1; 9 bases map to TRBD1. Germline CDR1 reads ENHRY; CDR2 reads SYGVKD. This CDR3 is built from 12 residues. With 10 bases clipped from V and 4 bases from J, the junction kept 4 bases outside the gene matches. This chain's CDR3 is CATRQGGTEAFF. CDR3 bases: TGTGCCACCCGACAGGGGGGCACTGAAGCTTTCTTT.

This clone was detected a few times. Here the CDR3 DNA reads TGCGCCAGCAGCTTGGGGGACAGGGGAACAGCTTTCTTT. This codes for CASSLGDRGTAFF. The rearrangement uses TRBV5-1 and TRBJ1-1; 10 bases line up with TRBD1. Germline V CDR1 and CDR2: SGHRS, YFSETQ. J was trimmed by 10 bases and V by 0 bases; bases with no gene match: 3. The CDR3 contains 13 residues.

The chain uses TRBV4-1 and TRBJ1-1, with D hard to call. Germline V CDR1 and CDR2: MGHRA, YSYEKL. Trimming left V 3 bases short and J 4 bases short, with 6 bases between. The CDR3 is made up of 12 amino acids. The DNA for the CDR3 is TGCGCCAGCAGCCACGAGTTCACTGAAGCTTTCTTT. Its translation: CASSHEFTEAFF.

The gene calls are TRBV5-1 and TRBJ2-3; 9 nucleotides agree with TRBD2. The CDR3 is 15 residues long. The V segment lost 1 base and the J segment 2 bases; nucleotides outside the gene matches: 2. Germline V lookup: CDR1 SGHRS, CDR2 YFSETQ. The CDR3 reads CASSLSGGHTDTQYF. The CDR3 bases are TGCGCCAGCAGCTTGAGCGGGGGGCACACAGATACGCAGTATTTT.

The chain carries TRBV5-4 and TRBJ2-4, with D perhaps matching TRBD1 (6 bases). CDR1 SGHNT and CDR2 YYREEE come from the germline V gene (reference sequence). The V gene lost 4 bases and the J gene lost 0 bases, with 14 bases spanning the gap. CDR3 length: 16 amino acids. This CDR3 reads CASSDTGILAKNIQYF. DNA for the CDR3: TGTGCCAGCAGCGATACAGGGATTCTAGCCAAAAACATTCAGTACTTC.

As concerns this clone: A read error may be the cause here, since a much bigger clone is one base away. The rearrangement uses TRBV9 and TRBJ1-1; no definite D call. The V gene lost 4 bases and the J gene lost 1 base, with 8 bases spanning the gap. The germline CDR1 and CDR2 sequences are SGDLS and YYNGEE. This CDR3 spans 13 amino acids. The CDR3 nucleotides are TGTGCCAGCAGCCCCGAGGCGAACACTGAAGCTTTCTTT. Protein: CASSPEANTEAFF.

The gene calls are TRBV5-1 and TRBJ2-2; TRBD2 agrees at 11 bases. This CDR3 comprises 17 residues. V shed 0 bases and J 6 bases; nucleotides not matched to a gene: 7. Germline V CDR1 and CDR2: SGHRS, YFSETQ. The CDR3 DNA reads as TGCGCCAGCAGCTTGGCCGGGACTAGCGGAAATCCCGGGGAGCTGTTTTTT. This sequence encodes CASSLAGTSGNPGELFF.

The J gene is TRBJ2-5, the V gene TRBV11-2, with D unresolved. CDR3 length: 12 residues. CDR1 and CDR2 from the germline V gene are SGHAT and FQNNGV. V shed 2 bases and J shed 6 bases, with 7 bases lying between them. The chain's CDR3 is CASSLQEKTQYF. Here the CDR3 DNA reads TGTGCCAGCAGCTTACAGGAAAAGACCCAGTACTTC.

The chain employs TRBV19 and TRBJ2-2; 10 bases agree with TRBD2. CDR1 LNHDA and CDR2 SQIVND come from the germline V gene (reference sequence). The CDR3 loop spans 19 amino acids. Trimming took 6 bases from V and 3 from J; bases not matched to a gene: 16. CDR3 in amino acids: CASRKEREGLTWDTGELFF. CDR3 sequence (DNA): TGTGCCAGTAGGAAAGAGCGGGAGGGCCTTACTTGGGACACCGGGGAGCTGTTTTTT.

This clone has a handful of counts. The CDR3 loop is CASSPRQGVSGNTIYF. For the CDR3, the DNA is TGTGCCAGCAGCCCCAGACAGGGTGTCTCTGGAAACACCATATATTTT. This rearrangement joins TRBV7-9 to TRBJ1-3, with TRBD1 identical over 7 bases. Germline lookup yields CDR1 SEHNR and CDR2 FQNEAQ (reference sequence). The J segment lost 0 bases and the V segment lost 5 bases, leaving 7 bases of the junction unmatched. The CDR3 sequence is 16 residues long. The full variable domain, completed using reference TRBV7-9 and TRBJ1-3, is DTGVSQNPRHKITKRGQNVTFRCDPISEHNRLYWYRQTLGQGPEFLTYFQNEAQLEKSRLLSDRFSAERPKGSFSTLEIQRTEQGDSAMYLCASSPRQGVSGNTIYFGEGSWLTVV.

The chain uses TRBV19 and TRBJ2-3; 9 nucleotides align to TRBD1. Germline values: CDR1 LNHDA, CDR2 SQIVND (reference sequence). The CDR3 is 14 amino acids. Trimming cost V 8 bases and J 4 bases; bases outside gene matches: 7. The CDR3 reads CASLRGQGADTQYF. The CDR3 nucleotides are TGTGCCAGTTTGCGGGGACAGGGCGCAGATACGCAGTATTTT.

The chain combines TRBV30 with TRBJ2-3, with 8 bases lining up with TRBD2. The CDR3 length is 14 residues. Germline V gene sequence: CDR1 GTSNPN, CDR2 SVGIG (reference sequence). Trimming took 5 bases from V and 7 from J; bases not matched to a gene: 11. CDR3 in DNA: TGTGCCTGGTCTAAGAGCGGGAGCGTACATACGCAGTATTTT. It yields the protein CAWSKSGSVHTQYF.

V gene TRBV21-1 combines with J gene TRBJ1-1; whether TRBD1, the table's D call, matches the DNA was not checked. TRBV21-1 is designated a pseudogene. This CDR3 is built from 17 residues. The CDR3 sequence is CASSKWGRTGKNTEAFF. The CDR3 DNA reads TGTGCCAGCAGCAAATGGGGGCGGACAGGGAAGAACACTGAAGCTTTCTTT.

The chain links TRBV7-2 to TRBJ2-5; 9 bases line up with TRBD2. CDR3 size: 16 residues. V was pared by 5 bases and J by 5 bases, with 12 bases of the junction left unmatched. The germline gives CDR1 SGHTA, CDR2 FQGNSA. The CDR3 loop is CASSLGTSLFTETQYF. The CDR3 DNA is TGTGCCAGCAGCCTCGGGACTAGCCTGTTCACCGAGACCCAGTACTTC.

The chain uses TRBV11-2 and TRBJ1-2; 7 nucleotides match TRBD1. From germline, CDR1 is SGHAT and CDR2 FQNNGV. The CDR3 spans 14 residues. J lost 6 bases, V lost 4 bases, and 8 bases had no gene match. DNA for the CDR3: TGTGCCAGCAGCTCAAGACAGGGACGGGATGGCTACACCTTC. Translating gives CASSSRQGRDGYTF.

The gene calls are TRBV5-1 and TRBJ2-2; D unresolved. The CDR3 totals 14 residues. V was trimmed by 0 bases and J by 5 bases, leaving 8 bases between them. Germline assignment: CDR1 SGHRS and CDR2 YFSETQ. CDR3 in DNA: TGCGCCAGCAGCTTGGCACAGCCAACCGGGGAGCTGTTTTTT. Its translation is CASSLAQPTGELFF.

This clone was recorded a few times. CDR3 in DNA: TGTGCCAGCAGCTTTGGGGACAGGGAGCTTGGCTACACCTTC. Its protein product is CASSFGDRELGYTF. The J gene is TRBJ1-2, the V gene TRBV5-4; TRBD1 agrees at 9 bases. CDR1 is SGHNT, CDR2 YYREEE, per germline (reference sequence). V trimming: 2 bases; J trimming: 7 bases; junction bases outside the gene matches: 6. The CDR3 has 14 residues.

The genes are TRBV10-3 and TRBJ1-2, with TRBD1 identical over 7 bases. Trimming took 2 bases from V and 3 from J; bases not matched to a gene: 3. The CDR3 is made up of 14 amino acids. The germline V gene encodes CDR1 ENHRY and CDR2 SYGVKD. This CDR3 is CAISEAGTDYGYTF. The CDR3 DNA sequence: TGTGCCATCAGTGAGGCTGGGACAGACTATGGCTACACCTTC.

The chain carries TRBV7-9 and TRBJ2-1; D may be TRBD2 (5 bases). The germline V and J ends were trimmed by 3 bases and 0 bases, with 9 bases remaining between them. Germline-derived CDR1 and CDR2 are SEHNR and FQNEAQ (reference sequence). This CDR3 is built from 15 residues. The CDR3, as DNA: TGTGCCAGCAGCTTCGAGGGAAGCTCCTACAATGAGCAGTTCTTC. Translating gives CASSFEGSSYNEQFF. The full variable domain, with the rest looked up from reference TRBV7-9 and TRBJ2-1, is DTGVSQNPRHKITKRGQNVTFRCDPISEHNRLYWYRQTLGQGPEFLTYFQNEAQLEKSRLLSDRFSAERPKGSFSTLEIQRTEQGDSAMYLCASSFEGSSYNEQFFGPGTRLTVL.

The DNA of the CDR3 is TGCGCCAGCGGGGGACTAGCGGGAGGGCGCGAGCAGTACGTC. This codes for CASGGLAGGREQYV. This chain connects TRBV10-1 to TRBJ2-7; 16 bases line up with TRBD2. The CDR3 is made up of 14 amino acids. Germline assignment: CDR1 WNHNN and CDR2 SYGVQD (reference sequence). The V segment lost 8 bases and the J segment 6 bases; nucleotides outside the gene matches: 4.

The chain links TRBV10-3 to TRBJ2-1, with 10 nucleotides matching TRBD2. This CDR3 region has 15 residues. V trimming: 6 bases; J trimming: 6 bases; junction bases outside the gene matches: 8. Germline V gene data show CDR1 as ENHRY and CDR2 as SYGVKD. CDR3 protein: CAIRASGGASNEQFF. CDR3 nucleotides: TGTGCCATCAGGGCCAGCGGGGGGGCGAGCAATGAGCAGTTCTTC.

The table lists this clone with a count of one. The chain is built from TRBV11-2 and TRBJ1-5; D perhaps matches TRBD1 (5 bases). CDR3 size: 15 residues. Trimming took off 5 bases at V and 0 bases at J, with 11 bases between the two ends. Germline lookup yields CDR1 SGHAT and CDR2 FQNNGV. The CDR3 is CASSPVGGSNQPQHF. Written as DNA, the CDR3 is TGTGCCAGCAGCCCGGTGGGGGGTAGCAATCAGCCCCAGCATTTT.